This T cell receptor (beta chain) came from a study of response to subunit inactivated influenza vaccine. TCRdb recomputed calls from the RT-PCR reads with MiXCR, one row per CDR3 protein. The sample has roughly 670,000 distinct CDR3 sequences; around 15% are singletons. Trimming removed 1 base from V and 5 bases from J, with 14 bases in between. CDR3 length: 14 residues. CDR1 is DFQATT and CDR2 is SNEGSKA in the germline V gene (reference sequence). With regard to this clonotype: Its antigen is unidentified.

Study results and caveats: The authors suggested that few new T cells are recruited per seasonal influenza vaccination.

V is TRBV20-1 and J is TRBJ2-5; possible D gene TRBD2, 5 bases. The source of this sequence is a man aged 45-65 years who received an inactivated influenza vaccine. The sample in question was PBMCs from blood, obtained approximately 15 days before vaccination. The CDR3 loop is CSARGGWGQETQYF. As DNA, the CDR3 is TGCAGTGCTAGAGGCGGGTGGGGTCAGGAGACCCAGTACTTC.